The present T cell receptor beta chain was sequenced within a study of T cell repertoires in cytomegalovirus infection. About the study: TCR beta signatures that were public indicated CMV infection and matching HLA type. Study results and limitations: In two of eight donors, the top clonotype was HLA-C-restricted CMV-specific.

At least ten counts were recorded for this clonotype. Antigen: not known. This CDR3 has 14 amino acids. After removal of 0 bases from V and 5 bases from J, the junction contained 1 base not matched to a gene. Germline V gives CDR1 SGHTA, CDR2 FQGNSA. Each CDR3 protein is one row after TCRdb ran MiXCR on the reads. This sample has fewer than 250,000 distinct CDR3 sequences, with about 12% found just once. The clonotype comes from a human donor in good health (CMV status not recorded). Some clones in this sample may be carry-over from other donors' samples. This chain links TRBV7-2 with TRBJ2-4; TRBD2 matches at 7 bases. The source material was PBMCs. CDR3 region: CASSLAGGENIQYF. As DNA, the CDR3 is TGTGCCAGCAGCTTAGCGGGGGGGGAAAACATTCAGTACTTC.